Listed below are T cell receptor beta chains from one sample, sequenced in a study of cytomegalovirus exposure and HLA in healthy donors. Some clones are missing from TCRdb's copy, which holds only in-frame ones; the method was immunoSEQ multiplex PCR. This table holds 140,000 or so clones. Sequenced: PBMCs. The receptors were sampled from a male donor in good health and CMV-seronegative. CDR3s include the opening cysteine and the closing phenylalanine or tryptophan. D genes are given only for firm matches.

v_call	d_call	cdr3_length	j_call	cdr3_aa	cdr3_nt
TRBV2	TRBD1	13	TRBJ1-2	CASSGDRVYGYTF	TGTGCCAGCAGTGGGGACAGGGTTTATGGCTACACCTTC
TRBV5-1	-	17	TRBJ2-7	CASSIGGYARLTYEQYF	TGCGCCAGCAGCATCGGAGGGTACGCCAGACTAACCTACGAGCAGTACTTC
TRBV19	-	14	TRBJ2-5	CASSMRRAKETQYF	TGTGCCAGTAGTATGAGGAGAGCCAAAGAGACCCAGTACTTC
TRBV7-9	-	15	TRBJ2-1	CASPVRSGGGDEQFF	TGTGCCAGCCCCGTCCGGAGCGGAGGGGGGGATGAGCAGTTCTTC
TRBV19	TRBD1	15	TRBJ1-1	CASSIWGQSNTEAFF	TGTGCCAGTAGTATTTGGGGACAGAGCAACACTGAAGCTTTCTTT
TRBV27	TRBD1	14	TRBJ2-7	CASSPRDRGHEQYF	TGTGCCAGCAGTCCACGGGACAGGGGGCACGAGCAGTACTTC
TRBV27	TRBD1	16	TRBJ1-2	CASSLYGGQGDYGYTF	TGTGCCAGCAGTTTATATGGCGGACAGGGGGACTATGGCTACACCTTC
TRBV18	-	14	TRBJ2-5	CASSRRQDQETQYF	TGTGCCAGCTCCCGTCGACAGGACCAAGAGACCCAGTACTTC
TRBV18	TRBD1	14	TRBJ1-5	CASSLGQGNQPQHF	TGTGCCAGCTCGCTCGGACAGGGGAATCAGCCCCAGCATTTT
TRBV6-1	TRBD2	14	TRBJ2-1	CASTLAGAPNEQFF	TGTGCCAGCACCCTAGCGGGGGCCCCCAATGAGCAGTTCTTC
TRBV6-5	TRBD1	16	TRBJ2-5	CASSYPRAGGQETQYF	TGTGCCAGCAGTTACCCGCGGGCAGGGGGCCAAGAGACCCAGTACTTC
TRBV6-5	-	16	TRBJ1-2	CASSYSIGGGKDGYTF	TGTGCCAGCAGTTACTCAATCGGGGGGGGTAAAGATGGCTACACCTTC
TRBV5-6	-	16	TRBJ2-5	CASSLNVDRVQETQYF	TGTGCCAGCAGCTTAAACGTGGACAGAGTCCAAGAGACCCAGTACTTC
TRBV29-1	-	13	TRBJ1-1	CSALREGRTEAFF	TGCAGCGCCTTACGTGAGGGTAGAACTGAAGCTTTCTTT
TRBV7-3	TRBD1	15	TRBJ2-3	CASSPGGRGTDTQYF	TGTGCCAGCAGCCCAGGGGGCAGGGGCACAGATACGCAGTATTTT
TRBV30	TRBD1	16	TRBJ1-1	CAWSVRRGQGVTEAFF	TGTGCCTGGAGTGTACGAAGAGGACAGGGGGTCACTGAAGCTTTCTTT
TRBV6-5	-	13	TRBJ1-1	CASSETVNTEAFF	TGTGCCAGCAGTGAGACAGTGAACACTGAAGCTTTCTTT
TRBV27	-	17	TRBJ2-7	CASMSGAGTHSSYEQYF	TGTGCCAGCATGAGCGGCGCAGGGACACATTCCTCCTACGAGCAGTACTTC
TRBV5-1	TRBD1	15	TRBJ2-7	CASSLWTGGSYEQYF	TGCGCCAGCAGCCTTTGGACAGGGGGTTCCTACGAGCAGTACTTC
TRBV5-8	TRBD1	13	TRBJ1-2	CASSFLDRRGYTF	TGTGCCAGCAGCTTCCTGGACAGGCGCGGCTACACCTTC
TRBV5-1	TRBD1	16	TRBJ1-2	CASSLGQGARLDGYTF	TGCGCCAGCAGCTTGGGACAGGGGGCTCGTTTGGATGGCTACACCTTC
TRBV28	-	15	TRBJ2-1	CASSLSRGTFNEQFF	TGTGCCAGCAGTTTAAGTAGAGGGACATTCAATGAGCAGTTCTTC
TRBV6-6	-	15	TRBJ1-1	CASSYWGLTHPEAFF	TGTGCCAGCAGTTACTGGGGACTAACGCATCCTGAAGCTTTCTTT
TRBV30	TRBD2	13	TRBJ2-3	CAIAGEAKDTQYF	TGTGCCATAGCGGGAGAGGCGAAGGATACGCAGTATTTT
TRBV7-9	TRBD2	15	TRBJ2-1	CASSPSSGIYNEQFF	TGTGCCAGCAGCCCTTCTAGCGGGATCTACAATGAGCAGTTCTTC
TRBV28	-	12	TRBJ1-5	CASNLLNQPQHF	TGTGCCAGCAACTTGCTAAATCAGCCCCAGCATTTT
TRBV19	TRBD2	18	TRBJ2-3	CASSIPPETSVYPDTQYF	TGTGCCAGTAGTATACCCCCGGAGACTAGCGTCTATCCAGATACGCAGTATTTT
TRBV10-3	-	13	TRBJ1-5	CAISTDSNQPQHF	TGTGCCATCAGTACAGATAGCAATCAGCCCCAGCATTTT
TRBV15	TRBD1	14	TRBJ1-2	CATSGGTANYGYTF	TGTGCCACCAGCGGCGGGACAGCTAACTATGGCTACACCTTC
TRBV28	TRBD2	15	TRBJ2-7	CASSFLSGRACEQYF	TGTGCCAGCAGTTTTCTGAGCGGGAGGGCCTGCGAGCAGTACTTC
TRBV5-1	-	17	TRBJ1-4	CASSFDGGIPITGKLFF	TGCGCCAGCAGCTTTGACGGAGGGATCCCAATTACGGGAAAACTGTTTTTT
TRBV5-1	TRBD1	13	TRBJ1-1	CASSLRDRGEAFF	TGCGCCAGCAGCTTGCGGGACAGGGGTGAAGCTTTCTTT
TRBV5-6	-	14	TRBJ1-3	CASSLMSGRNTIYF	TGTGCCAGCAGCTTGATGAGCGGGCGAAACACCATATATTTT
TRBV19	-	15	TRBJ1-5	CASSIPWPPIQPQHF	TGTGCCAGTAGTATCCCCTGGCCCCCCATTCAGCCCCAGCATTTT
TRBV5-1	TRBD1	15	TRBJ1-2	CASSLAPDRASGYTF	TGCGCCAGCAGCTTAGCCCCTGACAGGGCCTCTGGCTACACCTTC
TRBV30	-	15	TRBJ2-3	CAWDGQGLSTDTQYF	TGTGCCTGGGATGGACAGGGACTAAGCACAGATACGCAGTATTTT
TRBV4-2	-	18	TRBJ1-4	CASSQRGSRDTDHEKLFF	TGTGCCAGCAGCCAAAGGGGTTCCCGGGACACCGATCATGAAAAACTGTTTTTT
TRBV30	TRBD1	16	TRBJ1-2	CAWSPGTGRANYGYTF	TGTGCCTGGAGTCCTGGGACAGGGCGAGCTAACTATGGCTACACCTTC
TRBV23-1	TRBD1	16	TRBJ2-7	CASSQPDRGFPYEQYF	TGCGCCAGCAGTCAACCCGACAGGGGGTTCCCCTACGAGCAGTACTTC
TRBV2	-	14	TRBJ1-5	CASSEATASGPQHF	TGTGCCAGCAGTGAAGCAACCGCCTCGGGGCCCCAGCATTTT
TRBV5-4	-	16	TRBJ1-2	CASSLRAGRTNYGYTF	TGTGCCAGCAGCTTGAGGGCAGGGAGGACAAACTATGGCTACACCTTC
TRBV4-3	-	14	TRBJ2-7	CASSQETGNYEQYF	TGCGCCAGCAGCCAAGAAACAGGAAACTACGAGCAGTACTTC
TRBV5-1	-	13	TRBJ2-7	CASSYDRTHEQYF	TGCGCCAGCAGCTACGACAGGACCCACGAGCAGTACTTC
TRBV6-5	-	13	TRBJ2-7	CASSYQDRYEQYF	TGTGCCAGCAGTTACCAGGACAGATACGAGCAGTACTTC
TRBV12-2	-	14	TRBJ1-5	CACRSTGRDQPQHF	TGTGCTTGTCGCAGTACAGGGAGGGATCAGCCCCAGCATTTT
TRBV2	TRBD1	16	TRBJ2-3	CASSDAQGRGPDTQYF	TGTGCCAGCAGTGACGCACAGGGGCGCGGCCCTGATACGCAGTATTTT
TRBV12-1	-	12	TRBJ2-1	CASSFYQYEQFF	TGTGCCAGCAGCTTTTACCAGTATGAGCAGTTCTTC
TRBV7-6	TRBD2	14	TRBJ2-5	CASSFLAGGETQYF	TGTGCCAGCAGCTTCCTAGCGGGCGGGGAGACCCAGTACTTC
TRBV18	TRBD1	17	TRBJ1-1	CASSPQNTDRGRAEAFF	TGTGCCAGCTCACCACAAAATACGGACAGGGGGCGGGCTGAAGCTTTCTTT
TRBV6-5	-	15	TRBJ1-1	CASSYSRFTNTEAFF	TGTGCCAGCAGTTACTCGCGTTTTACGAACACTGAAGCTTTCTTT
TRBV19	-	13	TRBJ2-7	CASRRPSSYEQYF	TGTGCCAGTAGGCGGCCGAGCTCCTACGAGCAGTACTTC